The text below deals with one T cell receptor (beta chain). The antigen remains unidentified. PCR primers comprised 60 Vbeta and 13 Jbeta primers. Assay used: immunoSEQ multiplex PCR; TCRdb lists only in-frame clones, some missing. The table records roughly 120,000 clones, approximately 82% of them present only once. The sample belongs to a study of cytomegalovirus exposure and HLA in healthy donors. V gave up 4 bases and J gave up 5 bases, with 12 bases separating them. From germline, CDR1 is MGHDK and CDR2 SYGVNS. CDR3 size: 15 residues. Overall study results and limits: Among TCR beta chains, those listed as cytomegalovirus-associated numbered 164. For most TCR sequences rarity was the rule, although some public TCRs occurred in many donors.

This chain connects TRBV25-1 to TRBJ1-6; maybe TRBD1 (5 bases). The specimen was PBMCs. The receptor comes from a young woman in good health and CMV-seropositive. The CDR3, as DNA: TGTGCCAGCAGTGGCCAGGGTATTGATAATTCACCCCTCCACTTT. This gives the protein CASSGQGIDNSPLHF.